This T cell receptor (beta chain) comes out of a study of regulatory T cells in long-lasting Graves disease. Study-level background: Graves' patients diagnosed newly had used antithyroid drugs under 3 months.

Time point: newly diagnosed GD, antithyroid drugs for less than 3 months. Following extraction of RNA from PBMCs, that RNA was used to make the TCR library. Between the trimmed V and J ends, which lost 5 bases and 1 base, there was a span of 12 bases. CDR1 and CDR2 (germline): LNHDA, SQIVND (reference sequence). This CDR3 region has 14 residues. Building the TCR beta libraries relied on iRepertoire HTBI primers, and CDR3 regions underwent Arm-PCR. TCRdb itself ran the multiplex PCR reads through MiXCR, one entry per CDR3 protein. The sample records roughly 440,000 distinct CDR3 sequences, about 17% being singletons. The sample was also linked to a second study, of T cells in Graves' hyperthyroidism and ophthalmopathy.

This TCR was sampled from a woman aged 18-29 years with Graves disease. V gene TRBV19 combines with J gene TRBJ2-7; a weak D match, TRBD1 (5 bases). This specimen consisted of peripheral blood mononuclear cells (PBMCs), obtained at new diagnosis, from a patient treated with antithyroid drugs. For the CDR3, the DNA is TGTGCCAGTAGTGCCCAGGGAAATTCCTACGAGCAGTACTTC. It translates to CASSAQGNSYEQYF.